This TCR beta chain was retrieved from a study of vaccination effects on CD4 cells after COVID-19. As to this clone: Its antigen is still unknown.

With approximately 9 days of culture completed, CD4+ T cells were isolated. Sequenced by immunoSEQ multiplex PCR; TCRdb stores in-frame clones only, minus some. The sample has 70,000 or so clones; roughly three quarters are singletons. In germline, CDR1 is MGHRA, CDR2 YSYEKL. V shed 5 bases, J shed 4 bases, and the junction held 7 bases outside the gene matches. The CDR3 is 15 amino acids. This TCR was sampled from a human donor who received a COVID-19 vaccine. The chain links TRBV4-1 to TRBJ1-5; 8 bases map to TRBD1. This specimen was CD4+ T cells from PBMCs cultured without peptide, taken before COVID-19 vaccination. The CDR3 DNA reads TGCGCCAGCAGCAAGACAGGGGCGAGAAATCAGCCCCAGCATTTT. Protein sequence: CASSKTGARNQPQHF.